The sample holds one count of the clone carrying this TCR beta chain. Its target is not known. This is likely a read error, given that the CDR3 carries no conserved phenylalanine or tryptophan at its end. No DNA is shown, since the ends of the CDR3 on it are uncertain; the CDR3 is the one TCRdb lists. The repertoire was sequenced with immunoSEQ multiplex PCR; TCRdb's copy has only in-frame clones and lacks some. The sample records tens of thousands of clones, 79% being singletons. The sample belongs to a study of neoadjuvant anti-PD-1 for oral cavity cancer. Study-level findings and limits: Treg/Th17 ratio rose with pretreatment blood and fell with post-treatment tumor TCRbeta clonality. After neoadjuvant nivolumab, PBMC T cell clonality was significantly higher in non-responders than responders.

From germline, CDR1 is LNHDA and CDR2 SQIVND (reference sequence). The CDR3 is 11 amino acids in total, end residues counted. This chain connects TRBV19 to TRBJ2-7; the listed D gene, TRBD1, was not tested against the DNA. The sample in question was PBMCs, obtained before nivolumab (anti-PD-1) treatment. The receptor's source is a person aged 35 to 85 with oral cavity squamous cell carcinoma. The CDR3 here is CASSIGDSTRS.